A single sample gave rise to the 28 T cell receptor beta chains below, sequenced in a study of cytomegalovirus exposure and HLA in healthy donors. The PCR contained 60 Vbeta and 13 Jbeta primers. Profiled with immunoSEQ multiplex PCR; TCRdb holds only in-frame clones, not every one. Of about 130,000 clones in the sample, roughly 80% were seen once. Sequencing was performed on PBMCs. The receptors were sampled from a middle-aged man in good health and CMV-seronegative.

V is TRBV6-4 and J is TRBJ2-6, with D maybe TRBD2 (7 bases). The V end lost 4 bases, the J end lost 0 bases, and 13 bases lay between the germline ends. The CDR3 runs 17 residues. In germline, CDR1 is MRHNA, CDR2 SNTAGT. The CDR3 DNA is TGTGCCAGCAGTGCTGGGGGGGCGGGCTCTGGGGCCAACGTCCTGACTTTC. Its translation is CASSAGGAGSGANVLTF.

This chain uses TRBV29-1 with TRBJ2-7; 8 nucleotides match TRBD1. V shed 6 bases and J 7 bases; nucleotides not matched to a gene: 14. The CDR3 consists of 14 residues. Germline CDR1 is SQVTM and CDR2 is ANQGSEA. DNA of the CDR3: TGCAGCGTGACCCGTGGACAGGGTGGTATAGAGCAGTACTTC. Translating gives CSVTRGQGGIEQYF.

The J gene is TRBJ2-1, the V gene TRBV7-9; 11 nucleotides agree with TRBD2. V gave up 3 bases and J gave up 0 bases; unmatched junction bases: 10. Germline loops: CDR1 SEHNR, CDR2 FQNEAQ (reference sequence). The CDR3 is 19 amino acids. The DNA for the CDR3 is TGTGCCAGCAGCTTTAGAGCGACTAGCGGGATGAGCTCCTACAATGAGCAGTTCTTC. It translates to CASSFRATSGMSSYNEQFF.

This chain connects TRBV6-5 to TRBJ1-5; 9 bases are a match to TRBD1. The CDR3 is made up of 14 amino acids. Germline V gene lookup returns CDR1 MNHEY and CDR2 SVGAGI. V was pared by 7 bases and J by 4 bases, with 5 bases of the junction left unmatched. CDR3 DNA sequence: TGTGCCAGCAATAGACAGGGGGGAAATCAGCCCCAGCATTTT. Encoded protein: CASNRQGGNQPQHF.

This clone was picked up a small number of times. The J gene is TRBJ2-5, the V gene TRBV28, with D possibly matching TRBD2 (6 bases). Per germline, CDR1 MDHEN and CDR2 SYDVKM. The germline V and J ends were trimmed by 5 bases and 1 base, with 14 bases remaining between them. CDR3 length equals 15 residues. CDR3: CASSQDSGVQETQYF. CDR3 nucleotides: TGTGCCAGCAGTCAGGACTCGGGGGTCCAAGAGACCCAGTACTTC.

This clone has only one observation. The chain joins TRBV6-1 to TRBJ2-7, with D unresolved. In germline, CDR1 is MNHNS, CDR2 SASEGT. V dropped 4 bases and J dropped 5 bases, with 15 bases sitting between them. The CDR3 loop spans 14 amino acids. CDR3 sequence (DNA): TGTGCCAGCAGTGTCCCGTCCTTGGGCCACGAGCAGTACTTC. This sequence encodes CASSVPSLGHEQYF.

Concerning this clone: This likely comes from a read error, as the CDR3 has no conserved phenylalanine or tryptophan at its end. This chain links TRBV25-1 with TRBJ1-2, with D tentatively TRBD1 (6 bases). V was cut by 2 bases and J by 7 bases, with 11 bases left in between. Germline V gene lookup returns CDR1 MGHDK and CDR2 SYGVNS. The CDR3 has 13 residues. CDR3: CASSEPTGFGYTL. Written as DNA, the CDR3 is TGTGCCAGCAGTGAACCCACAGGGTTTGGCTACACCCTC.

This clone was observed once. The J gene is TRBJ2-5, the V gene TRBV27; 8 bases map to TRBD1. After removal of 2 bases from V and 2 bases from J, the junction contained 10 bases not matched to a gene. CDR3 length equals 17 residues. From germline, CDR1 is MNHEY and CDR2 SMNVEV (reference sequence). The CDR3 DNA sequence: TGTGCCAGCAGTTTAATCGGGGACAGGCCTCCTCAAGAGACCCAGTACTTC. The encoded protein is CASSLIGDRPPQETQYF.

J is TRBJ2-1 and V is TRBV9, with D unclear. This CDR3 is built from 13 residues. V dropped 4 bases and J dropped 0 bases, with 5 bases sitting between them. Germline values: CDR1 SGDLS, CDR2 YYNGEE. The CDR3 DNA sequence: TGTGCCAGCAGCCCCCTCTCCTACAATGAGCAGTTCTTC. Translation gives CASSPLSYNEQFF. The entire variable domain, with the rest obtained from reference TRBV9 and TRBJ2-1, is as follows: DSGVTQTPKHLITATGQRVTLRCSPRSGDLSVYWYQQSLDQGLQFLIQYYNGEERAKGNILERFSAQQFPDLHSELNLSSLELGDSALYFCASSPLSYNEQFFGPGTRLTVL.

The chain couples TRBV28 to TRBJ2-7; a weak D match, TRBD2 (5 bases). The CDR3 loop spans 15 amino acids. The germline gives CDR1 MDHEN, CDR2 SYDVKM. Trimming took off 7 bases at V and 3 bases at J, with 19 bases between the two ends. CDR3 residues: CASIAGGFGGYEQYF. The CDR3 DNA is TGTGCCAGCATCGCGGGTGGGTTTGGCGGCTACGAGCAGTACTTC.

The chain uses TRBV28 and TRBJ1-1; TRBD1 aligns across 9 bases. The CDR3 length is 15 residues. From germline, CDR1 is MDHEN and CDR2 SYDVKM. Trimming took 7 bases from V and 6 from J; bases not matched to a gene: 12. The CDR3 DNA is TGTGCCAGCACTTCACCGGGACAGGGTCACGCTGAAGCTTTCTTT. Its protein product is CASTSPGQGHAEAFF.

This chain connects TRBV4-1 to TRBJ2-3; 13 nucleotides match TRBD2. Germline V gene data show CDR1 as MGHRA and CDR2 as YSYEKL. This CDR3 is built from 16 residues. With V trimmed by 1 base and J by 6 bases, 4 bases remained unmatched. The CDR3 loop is CASSQVPGLAGDTQYF. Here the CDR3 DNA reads TGCGCCAGCAGCCAAGTGCCGGGACTAGCGGGGGATACGCAGTATTTT.

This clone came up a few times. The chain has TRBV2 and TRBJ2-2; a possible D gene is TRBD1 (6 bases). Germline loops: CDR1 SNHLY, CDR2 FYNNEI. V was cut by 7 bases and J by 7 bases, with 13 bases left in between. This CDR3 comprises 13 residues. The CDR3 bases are TGTGCCAGCATACAGGGTTCGGGCGGGGAGCTGTTTTTT. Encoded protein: CASIQGSGGELFF.

Here the CDR3 reads CASRSGTGDNQPQHF. The CDR3 region has the DNA TGTGCCAGCAGATCCGGGACAGGGGACAATCAGCCCCAGCATTTT. The V call is TRBV28, the J call TRBJ1-5; 10 bases map to TRBD1. V lost 6 bases and J lost 3; bases outside the gene matches: 5. The germline gives CDR1 MDHEN, CDR2 SYDVKM. This CDR3 has 15 residues.

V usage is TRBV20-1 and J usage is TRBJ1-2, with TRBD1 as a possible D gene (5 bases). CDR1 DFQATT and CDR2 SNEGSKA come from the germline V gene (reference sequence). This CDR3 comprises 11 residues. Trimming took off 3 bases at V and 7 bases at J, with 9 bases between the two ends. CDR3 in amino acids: CSASRDSGYTF. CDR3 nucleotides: TGCAGTGCTAGTCGGGACTCTGGCTACACCTTC.

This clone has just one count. CDR3 protein: CASSSGTGHTGELFF. In nucleotides, the CDR3 is TGTGCCAGCAGTTCCGGGACAGGGCACACCGGGGAGCTGTTTTTT. V usage is TRBV27 and J usage is TRBJ2-2, with 9 bases aligning to TRBD1. The trim removed 4 bases at V and 3 bases at J, leaving 3 bases unmatched. The CDR3 runs to 15 residues. The germline V gene has CDR1 MNHEY and CDR2 SMNVEV (reference sequence).

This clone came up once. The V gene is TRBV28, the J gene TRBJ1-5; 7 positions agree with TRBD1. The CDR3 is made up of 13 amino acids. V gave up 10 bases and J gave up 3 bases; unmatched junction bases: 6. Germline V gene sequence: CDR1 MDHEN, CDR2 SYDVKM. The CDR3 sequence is CATGGTDNQPQHF. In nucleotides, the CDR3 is TGTGCCACCGGTGGGACAGACAATCAGCCCCAGCATTTT. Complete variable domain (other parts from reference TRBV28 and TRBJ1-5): DVKVTQSSRYLVKRTGEKVFLECVQDMDHENMFWYRQDPGLGLRLIYFSYDVKMKEKGDIPEGYSVSREKKERFSLILESASTNQTSMYLCATGGTDNQPQHFGDGTRLSIL.

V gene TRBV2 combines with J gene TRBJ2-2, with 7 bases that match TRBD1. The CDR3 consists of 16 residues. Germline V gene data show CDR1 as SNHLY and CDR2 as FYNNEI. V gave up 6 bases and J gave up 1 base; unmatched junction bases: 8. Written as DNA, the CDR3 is TGTGCCAGCAGGCTTGACAGGGTATGGAACACCGGGGAGCTGTTTTTT. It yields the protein CASRLDRVWNTGELFF. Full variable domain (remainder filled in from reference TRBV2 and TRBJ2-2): EPEVTQTPSHQVTQMGQEVILRCVPISNHLYFYWYRQILGQKVEFLVSFYNNEISEKSEIFDDQFSVERPDGSNFTLKIRSTKLEDSAMYFCASRLDRVWNTGELFFGEGSRLTVL.

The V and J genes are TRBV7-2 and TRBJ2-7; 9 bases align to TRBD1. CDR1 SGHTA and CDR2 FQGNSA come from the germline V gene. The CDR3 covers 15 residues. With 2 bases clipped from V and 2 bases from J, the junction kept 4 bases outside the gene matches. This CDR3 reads CASSLTGTGTYEQYF. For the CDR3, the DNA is TGTGCCAGCAGCTTAACCGGGACAGGGACCTACGAGCAGTACTTC.

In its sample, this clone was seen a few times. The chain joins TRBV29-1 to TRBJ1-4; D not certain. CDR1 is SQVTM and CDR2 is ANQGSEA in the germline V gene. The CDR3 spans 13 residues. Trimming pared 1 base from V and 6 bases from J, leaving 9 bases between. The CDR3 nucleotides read TGCAGCGTTGAAGTAGGAGGAGATGAAAAACTGTTTTTT. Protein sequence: CSVEVGGDEKLFF.

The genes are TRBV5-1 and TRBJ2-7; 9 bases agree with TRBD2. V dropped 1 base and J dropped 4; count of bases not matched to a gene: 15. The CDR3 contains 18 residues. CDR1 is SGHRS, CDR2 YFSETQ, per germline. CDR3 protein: CASSLYSAAGGQQYEQYF. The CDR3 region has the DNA TGCGCCAGCAGCTTGTACAGCGCCGCGGGAGGGCAGCAATACGAGCAGTACTTC.

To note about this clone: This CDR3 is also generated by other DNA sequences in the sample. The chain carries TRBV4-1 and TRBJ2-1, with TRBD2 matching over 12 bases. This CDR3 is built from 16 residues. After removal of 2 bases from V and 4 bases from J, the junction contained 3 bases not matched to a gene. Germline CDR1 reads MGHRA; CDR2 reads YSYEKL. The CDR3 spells CASSQLGLAGYNEQFF. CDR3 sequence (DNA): TGCGCCAGCAGCCAACTGGGACTAGCGGGTTACAATGAGCAGTTCTTC.

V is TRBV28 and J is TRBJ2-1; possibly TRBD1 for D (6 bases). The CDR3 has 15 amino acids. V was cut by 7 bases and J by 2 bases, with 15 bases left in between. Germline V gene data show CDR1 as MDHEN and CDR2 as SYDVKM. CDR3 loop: CASNPRGIAYNEQFF. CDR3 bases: TGTGCCAGCAATCCCAGGGGTATAGCCTACAATGAGCAGTTCTTC.

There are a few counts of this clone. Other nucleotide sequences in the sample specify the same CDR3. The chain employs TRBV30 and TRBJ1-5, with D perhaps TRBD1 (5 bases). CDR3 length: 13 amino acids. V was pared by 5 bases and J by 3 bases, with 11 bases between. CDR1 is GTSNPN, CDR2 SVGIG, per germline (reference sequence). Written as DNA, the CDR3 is TGTGCCTGGTCTGGGGGGAACAATCAGCCCCAGCATTTT. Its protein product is CAWSGGNNQPQHF.

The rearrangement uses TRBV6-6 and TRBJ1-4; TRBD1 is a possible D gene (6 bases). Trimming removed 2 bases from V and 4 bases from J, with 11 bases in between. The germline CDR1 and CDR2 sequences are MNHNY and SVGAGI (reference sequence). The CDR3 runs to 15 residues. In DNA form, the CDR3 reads TGTGCCAGCAGTTACGGGGCAGGGGATAATGAAAAACTGTTTTTT. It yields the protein CASSYGAGDNEKLFF.

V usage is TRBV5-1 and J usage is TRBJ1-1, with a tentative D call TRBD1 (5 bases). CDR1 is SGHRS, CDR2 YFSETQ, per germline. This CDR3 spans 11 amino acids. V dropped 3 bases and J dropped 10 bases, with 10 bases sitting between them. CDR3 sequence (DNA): TGCGCCAGCAGCTCGGGGGACGGAGCTTTCTTT. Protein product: CASSSGDGAFF.

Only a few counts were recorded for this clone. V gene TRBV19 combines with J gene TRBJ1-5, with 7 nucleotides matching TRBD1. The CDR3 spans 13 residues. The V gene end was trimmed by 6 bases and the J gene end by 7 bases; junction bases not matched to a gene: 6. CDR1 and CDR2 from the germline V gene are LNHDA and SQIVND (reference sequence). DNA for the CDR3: TGTGCCAGTAGCAACTACAGGGGCCAGCCCCAGCATTTT. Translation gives CASSNYRGQPQHF.

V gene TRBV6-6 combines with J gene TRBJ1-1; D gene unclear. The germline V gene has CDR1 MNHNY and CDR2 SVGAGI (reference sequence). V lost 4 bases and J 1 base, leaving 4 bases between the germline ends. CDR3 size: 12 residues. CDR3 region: CASSWQNTEAFF. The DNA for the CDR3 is TGTGCCAGCAGTTGGCAGAACACTGAAGCTTTCTTT.